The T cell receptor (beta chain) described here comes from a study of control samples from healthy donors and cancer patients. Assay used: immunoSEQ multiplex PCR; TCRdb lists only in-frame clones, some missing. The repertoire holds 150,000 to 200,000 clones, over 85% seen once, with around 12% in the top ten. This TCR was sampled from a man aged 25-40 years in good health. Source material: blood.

CDR3 region: CASSLTGGYSPLHF. The CDR3 DNA follows: TGCGCCAGCAGCTTGACAGGGGGGTATTCACCCCTCCACTTT. The V gene is TRBV5-1, the J gene TRBJ1-6; 8 nucleotides line up with TRBD1. Germline V lookup: CDR1 SGHRS, CDR2 YFSETQ. V lost 1 base and J lost 8; bases outside the gene matches: 2. The CDR3 loop spans 14 amino acids.